The 5 T cell receptor beta chains below all came from one sample that was sequenced in a study of regulatory T cells in long-lasting Graves disease. Time point reported: newly diagnosed GD, antithyroid drugs for less than 3 months. Generation of the TCR library employed RNA extracted from PBMCs. Construction of the TCR beta libraries employed iRepertoire HTBI primers in conjunction with Arm-PCR of CDR3 regions. MiXCR, run by TCRdb on the multiplex PCR reads, gives a single entry per CDR3 protein. This table has approximately 400,000 distinct CDR3 sequences, about 12% appearing once. In addition, the sample was reused for a study of T cells in Graves' hyperthyroidism and ophthalmopathy.

The input for sequencing was peripheral blood mononuclear cells (PBMCs), taken at new diagnosis, from a patient treated with antithyroid drugs. The receptors stem from a woman aged 18 to 35 with Graves disease.

This clonotype was counted only a few times. V and J are TRBV6-2 or TRBV6-3 and TRBJ2-4, with D perhaps matching TRBD1 (6 bases). The V end was cut by 8 bases, the J end by 7 bases, with 18 bases between. The germline V gene encodes CDR1 MNHEY and CDR2 SVGEGT. This CDR3 is 14 amino acids long. The CDR3 region is CASQVSVGGNIQYF. DNA for the CDR3: TGTGCCAGCCAAGTCTCCGTAGGGGGTAACATTCAGTACTTC.

This clonotype was counted between two and nine times. This chain links TRBV4-3 with TRBJ2-1; 9 bases match TRBD1. V lost 3 bases and J lost 6; bases outside the gene matches: 6. The CDR3 extends over 15 amino acids. In germline, CDR1 is LGHNA, CDR2 YSLEER. CDR3 sequence: CASSHAGTGPNEQFF. The CDR3 coding sequence is TGCGCCAGCAGCCATGCCGGGACAGGGCCCAATGAGCAGTTCTTC.

On this clonotype: A read error may account for a junction end that differs from germline. The chain links TRBV10-3 to TRBJ2-4; D not resolved. The germline V gene encodes CDR1 ENHRY and CDR2 SYGVKD. The CDR3 extends over 19 amino acids. CDR3 residues: CTISPTYTGRAHIRNIQYF. The CDR3 DNA sequence: TGTACCATCAGTCCTACGTACACGGGTCGGGCGCATATTCGAAACATTCAGTACTTC.

The sample holds many counts of this clonotype. The chain links TRBV13 to TRBJ1-4, with D possibly TRBD1 on 5 matching bases. Trimming cost V 4 bases and J 8 bases, with 26 bases left between them. Looked up from germline, CDR1 is PRHDT and CDR2 is FYEKMQ (reference sequence). This CDR3 has 18 residues. CDR3: CASSSNSGTESVEEKLFF. CDR3 nucleotides: TGTGCCAGCAGCTCAAATTCCGGGACGGAAAGTGTAGAGGAAAAACTGTTTTTT. The full variable domain, completed using reference TRBV13 and TRBJ1-4, is AAGVIQSPRHLIKEKRETATLKCYPIPRHDTVYWYQQGPGQDPQFLISFYEKMQSDKGSIPDRFSAQQFSDYHSELNMSSLELGDSALYFCASSSNSGTESVEEKLFFGSGTQLSVL.

The V and J genes are TRBV4-1 and TRBJ1-1; 7 nucleotides align to TRBD1. The CDR3 contains 13 residues. Unmatched junction bases numbered 2, after V lost 2 bases and J lost 5 bases. The V gene's germline CDR1 is MGHRA and CDR2 YSYEKL. This CDR3 is CASSQLTGTEAFF. The CDR3 DNA is TGCGCCAGCAGCCAACTGACAGGGACTGAAGCTTTCTTT.